This paragraph reports one T cell receptor (beta chain). These data originate in a study of cytomegalovirus exposure and HLA in healthy donors. The V gene end was trimmed by 6 bases and the J gene end by 2 bases; junction bases not matched to a gene: 6. The CDR3 is 16 amino acids. The germline V gene has CDR1 KGHSH and CDR2 LQKENI. Amplification used 60 Vbeta primers and 13 Jbeta primers. Repertoires were generated with immunoSEQ multiplex PCR, while TCRdb's copy carries only in-frame clones and drops some. The sample carries 150,000 to 200,000 clones, approximately 84% recorded once. This clonotype originated in a boy between 10 and 17 years old in good health and CMV-seronegative. Sequencing was done on a sample of PBMCs. The chain is built from TRBV18 and TRBJ2-6, with TRBD1 matching 8 bases. The CDR3 here is CASSDQGAPGANVLTF. Written as DNA, the CDR3 is TGTGCCAGCTCCGACCAGGGGGCGCCTGGGGCCAACGTCCTGACTTTC.